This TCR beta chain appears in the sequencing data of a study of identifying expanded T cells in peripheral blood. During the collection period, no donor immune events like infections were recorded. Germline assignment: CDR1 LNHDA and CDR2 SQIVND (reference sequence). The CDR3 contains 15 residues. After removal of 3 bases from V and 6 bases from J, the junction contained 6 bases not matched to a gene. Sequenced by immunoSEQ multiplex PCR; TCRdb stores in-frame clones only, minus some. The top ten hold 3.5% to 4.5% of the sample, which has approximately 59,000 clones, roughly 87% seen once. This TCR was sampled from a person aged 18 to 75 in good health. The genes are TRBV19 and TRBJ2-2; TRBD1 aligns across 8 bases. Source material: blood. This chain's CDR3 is CASSISRGRSGELFF. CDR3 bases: TGTGCCAGTAGTATCTCCAGGGGGCGGTCCGGGGAGCTGTTTTTT.